This T cell receptor beta chain was found in a study of technical replicates of blood from several donors. Unmatched junction bases numbered 13, after V lost 6 bases and J lost 7 bases. In germline, CDR1 is LGHNA, CDR2 YNFKEQ. The length of the CDR3 is 16 residues. The assay was immunoSEQ multiplex PCR, and TCRdb's table has in-frame clones only and misses some. The sample has approximately 93,000 clones; approximately 93% are singletons. The sequencing input was T cells isolated from PBMCs. V and J are TRBV4-2 and TRBJ2-1; 9 nucleotides line up with TRBD2. The clonotype was recovered from a human donor in good health. CDR3 amino acids: CASSPSLAGFLNEQFF. In DNA, the CDR3 is TGTGCCAGCAGTCCGAGCCTAGCGGGGTTTTTAAATGAGCAGTTCTTC.